These T cell receptor beta chains were read from a single sample in a study of shared clonotypes between healthy human individuals. Here immunoSEQ multiplex PCR was the method, and the copy in TCRdb shows in-frame clones only, minus some. Of roughly 2.4 million clones listed, roughly 95% are singletons. The sequencing sample was made of naive CD4+ T cells sorted from blood. These receptors originate from a man aged 18 to 35 in good health. CDR3s include the opening cysteine and the closing phenylalanine or tryptophan. The D gene is left open where the match is weak. Only some rows state a clone size, as once, few, many or a class for expanded clones.

j_call	v_call	clone_size	d_call	cdr3_aa	cdr3_nt
TRBJ2-7	TRBV7-2	-	TRBD2	CASTGRESYEQYF	TGTGCCAGCACCGGGCGGGAGTCCTACGAGCAGTACTTC
TRBJ1-3	TRBV18	-	-	CASSPLSPVPSSGNTIYF	TGTGCCAGCTCACCACTAAGCCCTGTTCCGAGCTCTGGAAACACCATATATTTT
TRBJ2-2	TRBV11-2	-	-	CASSLYRTESRGELFF	TGTGCCAGCAGCTTATACAGGACAGAGAGCCGCGGGGAGCTGTTTTTT
TRBJ1-4	TRBV10-3	once	-	CAISDEAVGKLFF	TGTGCCATCAGTGATGAGGCAGTGGGGAAACTGTTTTTT
TRBJ1-2	TRBV30	once	-	CAWSVPHGLSYGYTF	TGTGCCTGGAGTGTGCCGCACGGTCTAAGCTATGGCTACACCTTC
TRBJ1-1	TRBV29-1	-	TRBD1	CSVEARGDRGMNTEAFF	TGCAGCGTTGAAGCACGGGGCGACAGGGGGATGAACACTGAAGCTTTCTTT
TRBJ2-7	TRBV10-3	-	-	CAIRADSYEQYF	TGTGCCATCAGGGCGGACTCCTACGAGCAGTACTTC
TRBJ2-3	TRBV11-3	-	TRBD1	CASSFQGATDTQYF	TGTGCCAGCAGCTTTCAGGGGGCCACAGATACGCAGTATTTT
TRBJ2-7	TRBV9	once	TRBD2	CASSVTSGSYEQYF	TGTGCCAGCAGCGTTACTAGCGGATCCTACGAGCAGTACTTC
TRBJ2-7	TRBV2	-	TRBD2	CATGTSGSYEQYF	TGTGCCACCGGGACTAGCGGTTCCTACGAGCAGTACTTC
TRBJ1-1	TRBV6-1	-	-	CASSGPRDNTEAFF	TGTGCCAGCAGCGGGCCCAGGGACAACACTGAAGCTTTCTTT
TRBJ1-5	TRBV28	-	-	CASTNQGTGAQHF	TGTGCCAGCACCAATCAGGGGACTGGGGCCCAGCATTTT
TRBJ2-7	TRBV30	-	-	CAWSEGSSYEQYF	TGTGCCTGGAGTGAGGGAAGCTCCTACGAGCAGTACTTC
TRBJ1-4	TRBV5-4	once	TRBD1	CASSLLGYGTGNEKLFF	TGTGCCAGCAGCTTGCTTGGTTATGGGACAGGGAACGAAAAACTGTTTTTT
TRBJ2-2	TRBV6-6	-	TRBD1	CASSEPGQFGELFF	TGTGCCAGCAGCGAACCGGGACAGTTCGGGGAGCTGTTTTTT
TRBJ2-4	TRBV7-9	-	-	CASSRLIAKNIQYF	TGTGCCAGCAGCCGCCTAATAGCCAAAAACATTCAGTACTTC
TRBJ2-7	TRBV6-6	-	TRBD1	CASSGSRDSEQYF	TGTGCCAGCAGTGGGTCCCGGGACAGCGAGCAGTACTTC
TRBJ1-4	TRBV19	-	-	CASSEGRRVWVNEKLFF	TGTGCCAGTAGTGAAGGACGGAGGGTGTGGGTAAATGAAAAACTGTTTTTT
TRBJ1-6	TRBV7-6	-	-	CASSPRGRVPYPPLHF	TGTGCCAGCAGCCCACGAGGCCGGGTTCCATATCCACCCCTCCACTTT
TRBJ2-1	TRBV6-5	-	-	CASSYDRAGTLNEQFF	TGTGCCAGCAGTTACGACCGGGCCGGGACTTTGAATGAGCAGTTCTTC
TRBJ1-6	TRBV14	once	-	CASSQLLGGVSRSPLHF	TGTGCCAGCAGCCAACTCCTAGGTGGGGTCTCAAGATCACCCCTCCACTTT
TRBJ2-5	TRBV19	-	-	CASSIGVGGGETQYF	TGTGCCAGTAGTATAGGGGTAGGAGGGGGAGAGACCCAGTACTTC
TRBJ1-6	TRBV4-3	-	-	CASSQLGVSASPLHF	TGCGCCAGCAGCCAACTCGGGGTATCGGCTTCACCCCTCCACTTT
TRBJ1-6	TRBV6-1	-	TRBD1	CATKPGQVYNSPLHF	TGTGCCACCAAACCGGGACAGGTCTATAATTCACCCCTCCACTTT
TRBJ2-3	TRBV5-1	-	TRBD2	CASRELAGDYTDTQYF	TGCGCCAGCAGGGAACTAGCGGGGGATTACACAGATACGCAGTATTTT
TRBJ2-5	TRBV9	-	-	CASNQGVAETQYF	TGTGCCAGCAATCAGGGAGTGGCGGAGACCCAGTACTTC
TRBJ1-6	TRBV5-4	-	-	CASSLDGSPLHF	TGTGCCAGCAGCTTGGACGGCTCACCCCTCCACTTT
TRBJ2-7	TRBV19	-	TRBD1	CASRTTGGYEQYF	TGTGCCAGTAGAACGACAGGGGGCTACGAGCAGTACTTC
TRBJ2-1	TRBV4-3	-	-	CASSQAATGYNEQFF	TGCGCCAGCAGCCAAGCGGCTACCGGGTACAATGAGCAGTTCTTC
TRBJ2-1	TRBV6-1	-	TRBD2	CASSGGFAGAYNEQFF	TGTGCCAGCAGTGGGGGTTTTGCGGGGGCCTACAATGAGCAGTTCTTC
TRBJ2-3	TRBV5-1	-	TRBD2	CASSLEREGTDTQYF	TGCGCCAGCAGCTTGGAGCGGGAAGGCACAGATACGCAGTATTTT
TRBJ1-5	TRBV18	-	-	CASSLSGPYSNQPQHF	TGTGCCAGCTCACTCTCGGGCCCCTATAGCAATCAGCCCCAGCATTTT
TRBJ1-5	TRBV9	-	TRBD1	CASSEQGHGQPQHF	TGTGCCAGCAGCGAACAGGGGCATGGTCAGCCCCAGCATTTT
TRBJ1-4	TRBV2	-	TRBD1	CASSRTGAPAEKLFF	TGTGCCAGCAGTCGGACAGGGGCTCCTGCCGAAAAACTGTTTTTT
TRBJ2-4	TRBV5-4	-	TRBD1	CASSSQDRGVIQYF	TGTGCCAGCAGCTCACAGGACAGGGGGGTAATTCAGTACTTC
TRBJ1-1	TRBV7-2	-	TRBD1	CASTPGQMNTEAFF	TGTGCCAGCACCCCGGGACAGATGAACACTGAAGCTTTCTTT
TRBJ2-7	TRBV5-4	-	TRBD1	CASSQSTGTVYEQYF	TGTGCCAGCAGCCAATCGACAGGGACGGTTTACGAGCAGTACTTC
TRBJ2-7	TRBV14	-	-	CASSQERNRVNEQYF	TGTGCCAGCAGCCAAGAAAGGAACAGGGTGAACGAGCAGTACTTC
TRBJ1-5	TRBV25-1	-	-	CASSEQGNQPQHF	TGTGCCAGCAGTGAACAGGGCAATCAGCCCCAGCATTTT
TRBJ1-1	TRBV4-3	-	-	CASSQGGGRYTEAFF	TGCGCCAGCAGCCAAGGGGGGGGCCGGTACACTGAAGCTTTCTTT
TRBJ2-7	TRBV10-2	-	-	CASREGYGYSYEQYF	TGCGCCAGCAGGGAAGGGTACGGTTACTCCTACGAGCAGTACTTC